Listed below are T cell receptor beta chains from one sample, sequenced in a study of blood T cells in healthy people across ages. TCRdb analysed the 5' RACE reads with MiXCR anew, one entry per CDR3 protein. The sample lists about 970,000 distinct CDR3 sequences, roughly 50% occurring once. The sequencing input was blood. The receptor set was obtained from a woman between 55 and 75 years old in good health. The CDR3 runs from the conserved cysteine through the conserved F or W. Each record gives: V gene, D gene, J gene, clone size, CDR3 DNA, CDR3 protein. The D gene is left open where the match is weak. Size is omitted from some rows. Given values are once, few, many or a class for expanded clones.

V: TRBV14; D: TRBD2; J: TRBJ2-3; size: few; DNA: TGTGCCAGCAGCCATTGGCTAGCGGGAATAGGAGATACGCAGTATTTT; CDR3: CASSHWLAGIGDTQYF
V: TRBV28; D: TRBD2; J: TRBJ2-2; size: -; DNA: TGTGCCAGCACGGATAGCGGGAGAGTAGTGACCGGGGAGCTGTTTTTT; CDR3: CASTDSGRVVTGELFF
V: TRBV7-9; D: -; J: TRBJ1-2; size: -; DNA: TGTGCCAGCAGCCCACGTTATGGCTACACCTTC; CDR3: CASSPRYGYTF
V: TRBV27; D: TRBD2; J: TRBJ2-7; size: few; DNA: TGTGCCAGCAGGGGTGACGCAGCGGGAGAGTACGAGCAGTACTTC; CDR3: CASRGDAAGEYEQYF
V: TRBV20-1; D: -; J: TRBJ2-7; size: -; DNA: TGCAGTGCTACCCCGACTGATTACGAGCAGTACTTC; CDR3: CSATPTDYEQYF
V: TRBV6-6; D: TRBD1; J: TRBJ1-5; size: few; DNA: TGTGCCAGCAGCTTTGACAGGGTCGATCAGCCCCAGCATTTT; CDR3: CASSFDRVDQPQHF
V: TRBV29-1; D: -; J: TRBJ2-7; size: -; DNA: TGCAGCGTTGCTAGCGATTACTACGAGCAGTACTTC; CDR3: CSVASDYYEQYF
V: TRBV2; D: -; J: TRBJ2-1; size: few; DNA: TGTGCCAGCAGTGAAGCCATCTCCGTCAATGAGCAGTTCTTC; CDR3: CASSEAISVNEQFF
V: TRBV21-1; D: -; J: TRBJ2-1; size: -; DNA: TGTGCCATCCCATACGGACTAATGATACGGGAGCAGTTCTTC; CDR3: CAIPYGLMIREQFF
V: TRBV18; D: -; J: TRBJ2-7; size: few; DNA: TGTGCCAGCTCAGCGGGGCTTTACGAGCAGTACTTC; CDR3: CASSAGLYEQYF
V: TRBV6-1; D: -; J: TRBJ2-5; size: many; DNA: TGTGCCAGCACACGGACGAATTTACGTGCAGAGACCCAGTACTTC; CDR3: CASTRTNLRAETQYF
V: TRBV2; D: TRBD1; J: TRBJ1-5; size: few; DNA: TGTGCCAGCAGTCCCCGGACAGGGGGCAATCAGCCCCAGCATTTT; CDR3: CASSPRTGGNQPQHF
V: TRBV10-2; D: -; J: TRBJ2-7; size: -; DNA: TGCGCCAGCAGTGAACCGGGTTCCTACGAGCAGTACTTC; CDR3: CASSEPGSYEQYF
V: TRBV4-3; D: TRBD2; J: TRBJ2-3; size: -; DNA: TGCGCCAGCAGCCAAGTTGCTAGCGGGTTTGGCACAGATACGCAGTATTTT; CDR3: CASSQVASGFGTDTQYF
V: TRBV7-6; D: -; J: TRBJ2-7; size: -; DNA: TGTGCCAGCAGCTTAGGGTGGAGCGGCACCCCCAACGAGCAGTACTTC; CDR3: CASSLGWSGTPNEQYF
V: TRBV9; D: -; J: TRBJ1-1; size: -; DNA: TGTGCCAGCAGCTCAGAGGCAGGTAAAGGGACTGAAGCTTTCTTT; CDR3: CASSSEAGKGTEAFF